This entry is about one TCR beta chain. PCR was performed using 60 Vbeta and 13 Jbeta primers. Only in-frame clones appear in the TCRdb table, and some are missing; sequencing was by immunoSEQ multiplex PCR. This sample has 85,000 to 95,000 clones; 63% occur once, and the top ten carry around 6.5%. V shed 2 bases and J shed 6 bases, with 17 bases lying between them. CDR1 is SGHRS and CDR2 is YFSETQ in the germline V gene. The CDR3 extends over 16 amino acids. This specimen belongs to a study of cytomegalovirus exposure and HLA in healthy donors. The chain joins TRBV5-1 to TRBJ2-2, with a weak D call TRBD1 (6 bases). Sequencing was carried out using PBMCs. The source is a woman in her twenties or thirties in good health and CMV-seronegative. The CDR3 DNA is TGCGCCAGCAGCTTAGATGCAGGGGCCGGCGCCGGGGAGCTGTTTTTT. This translates into CASSLDAGAGAGELFF.